The clone carrying this TCR beta chain was recorded at least ten times. The library tagged individual cDNA molecules with unique molecular identifiers. TCRdb used MiXCR to reprocess the RACE reads, holding one entry per CDR3 protein. The sample carries tens of thousands of distinct CDR3 sequences, roughly 10% recorded once. The CDR3 contains 15 residues. V gave up 4 bases and J gave up 1 base; unmatched junction bases: 6. Germline loops: CDR1 KGHDR, CDR2 SFDVKD. This record comes from a study of human T cells and chemical hapten exposure. Time point given: patch test 2, 6 weeks after DPC sensitization. Noted treatment: therapeutic diphenylcyclopropenone sensitization with weekly scalp DPC.

V and J are TRBV24-1 and TRBJ2-7; the match to TRBD1 covers 7 bases. The sample here was whole blood, taken in connection with sensitization to the hapten diphenylcyclopropenone (DPC). The clonotype originates from a woman aged 30 to 39 with alopecia areata. Some clones in this sample may be carry-over from other donors' samples. The CDR3 is CATSDPGTDSYEQYF. The CDR3 DNA follows: TGTGCCACCAGTGACCCTGGGACAGATTCCTACGAGCAGTACTTC.